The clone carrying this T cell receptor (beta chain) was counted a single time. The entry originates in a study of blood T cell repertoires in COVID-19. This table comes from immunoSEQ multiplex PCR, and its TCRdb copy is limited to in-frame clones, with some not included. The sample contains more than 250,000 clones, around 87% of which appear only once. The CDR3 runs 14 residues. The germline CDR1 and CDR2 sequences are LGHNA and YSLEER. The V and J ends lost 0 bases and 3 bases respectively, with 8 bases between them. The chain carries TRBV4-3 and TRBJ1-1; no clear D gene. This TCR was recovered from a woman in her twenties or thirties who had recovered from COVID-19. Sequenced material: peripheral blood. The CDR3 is CASSQDLGDTEAFF. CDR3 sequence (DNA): TGCGCCAGCAGCCAAGATCTCGGGGACACTGAAGCTTTCTTT.